This T cell receptor (beta chain) was recorded in a study of shared clonotypes between healthy human individuals. Per the authors' pipeline: Junction-only sequences produced by ImmunoSEQ had no quality scores, so filtering differed. Produced via immunoSEQ multiplex PCR; TCRdb's table is partial and in-frame only. The V and J calls and clone size are taken from that table; D and trimming were inferred from the DNA. The table lists hundreds of thousands of clones, roughly 83% of them singletons. Findings and caveats of the study: It was expected that sequencing depth would affect clonotype sharing among donors.

On this clone itself: Its antigen is unknown.

What was sequenced was PBMCs. The TCR sequence derives from a woman between 40 and 50 years old in good health. Some clones in this sample may be carry-over from other donors' samples.

The CDR3 DNA reads as TGTGCCAGTAGTCCGGGTTTTCGGGGGGCGGAAGAAAAACTGTTTTTT. Protein sequence: CASSPGFRGAEEKLFF. The rearrangement links TRBV19 to TRBJ1-4, with a possible D match to TRBD1 (6 bases). The CDR3 is 16 amino acids. Per germline, CDR1 LNHDA and CDR2 SQIVND (reference sequence). Trimming pared 5 bases from V and 8 bases from J, leaving 21 bases between.